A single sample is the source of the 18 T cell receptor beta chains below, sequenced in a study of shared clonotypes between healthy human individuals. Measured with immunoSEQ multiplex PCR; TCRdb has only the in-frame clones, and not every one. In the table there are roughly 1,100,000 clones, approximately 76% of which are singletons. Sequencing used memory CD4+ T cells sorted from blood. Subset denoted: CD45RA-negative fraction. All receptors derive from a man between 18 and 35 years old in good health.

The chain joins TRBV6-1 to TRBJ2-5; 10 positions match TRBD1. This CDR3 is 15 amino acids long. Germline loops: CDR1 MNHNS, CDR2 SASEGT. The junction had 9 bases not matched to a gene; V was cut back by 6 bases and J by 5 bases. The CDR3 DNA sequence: TGTGCCAGCAGCCACGACAGGGGGCAGGGGGAGACCCAGTACTTC. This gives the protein CASSHDRGQGETQYF.

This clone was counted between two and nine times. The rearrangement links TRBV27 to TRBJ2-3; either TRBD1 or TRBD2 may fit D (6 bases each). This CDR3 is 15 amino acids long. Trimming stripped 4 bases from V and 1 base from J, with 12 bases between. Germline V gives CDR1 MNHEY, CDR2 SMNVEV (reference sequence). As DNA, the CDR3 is TGTGCCAGCAGTTCGGGGGCAAGGGGCACAGATACGCAGTATTTT. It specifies CASSSGARGTDTQYF.

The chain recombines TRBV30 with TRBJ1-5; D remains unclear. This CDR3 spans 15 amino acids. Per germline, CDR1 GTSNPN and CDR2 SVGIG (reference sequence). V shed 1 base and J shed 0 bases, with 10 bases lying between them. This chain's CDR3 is CAWSEAVYSNQPQHF. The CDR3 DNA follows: TGTGCCTGGAGTGAGGCAGTCTATAGCAATCAGCCCCAGCATTTT.

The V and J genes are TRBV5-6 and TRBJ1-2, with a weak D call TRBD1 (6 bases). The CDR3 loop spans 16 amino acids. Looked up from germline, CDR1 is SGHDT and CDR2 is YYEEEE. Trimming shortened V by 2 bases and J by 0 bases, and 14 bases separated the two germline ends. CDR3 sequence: CASSFKQGVANYGYTF. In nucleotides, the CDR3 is TGTGCCAGCAGCTTTAAACAGGGTGTCGCTAACTATGGCTACACCTTC.

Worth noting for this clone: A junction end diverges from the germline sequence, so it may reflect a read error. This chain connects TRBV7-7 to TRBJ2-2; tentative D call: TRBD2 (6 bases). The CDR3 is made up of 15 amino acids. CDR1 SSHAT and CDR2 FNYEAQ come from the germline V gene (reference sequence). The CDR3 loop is CASSLVPGRPGELFF. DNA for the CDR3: TGTGCTAGCAGCTTAGTACCAGGGAGGCCCGGGGAGCTGTTTTTT.

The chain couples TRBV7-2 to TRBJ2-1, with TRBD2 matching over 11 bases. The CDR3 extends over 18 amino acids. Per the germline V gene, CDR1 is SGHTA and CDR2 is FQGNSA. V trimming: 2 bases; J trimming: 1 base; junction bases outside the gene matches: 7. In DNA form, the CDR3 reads TGTGCCAGCAGCTTATTCTTGACTAGCGGGGCATCCTACAATGAGCAGTTCTTC. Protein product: CASSLFLTSGASYNEQFF.

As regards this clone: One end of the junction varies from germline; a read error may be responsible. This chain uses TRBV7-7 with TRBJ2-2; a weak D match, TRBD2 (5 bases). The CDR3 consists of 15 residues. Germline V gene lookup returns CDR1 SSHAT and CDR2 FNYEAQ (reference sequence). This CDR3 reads CASSPLGDRTGELFF. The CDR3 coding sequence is TGTGCTAGCAGCCCTCTCGGGGATCGCACCGGGGAGCTGTTTTTT.

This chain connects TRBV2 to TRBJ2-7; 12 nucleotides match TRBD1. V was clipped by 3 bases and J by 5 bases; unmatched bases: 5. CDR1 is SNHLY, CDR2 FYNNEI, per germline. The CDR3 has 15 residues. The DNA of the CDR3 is TGTGCCAGCAGTGACATCGGGACAGGGGGCAACGAGCAGTACTTC. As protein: CASSDIGTGGNEQYF.

The CDR3 DNA reads TGCGCCAGCAATCGGGACATCTCCTACAATGAGCAGTTCTTC. It specifies CASNRDISYNEQFF. This sequence joins TRBV5-1 and TRBJ2-1; the D gene is possibly TRBD1 (6 bases). CDR3 length: 14 residues. Deletions cut 6 bases from V and 0 bases from J, with 10 bases between. Germline V gene sequence: CDR1 SGHRS, CDR2 YFSETQ. Full variable domain (remainder filled in from reference TRBV5-1 and TRBJ2-1): KAGVTQTPRYLIKTRGQQVTLSCSPISGHRSVSWYQQTPGQGLQFLFEYFSETQRNKGNFPGRFSGRQFSNSRSEMNVSTLELGDSALYLCASNRDISYNEQFFGPGTRLTVL.

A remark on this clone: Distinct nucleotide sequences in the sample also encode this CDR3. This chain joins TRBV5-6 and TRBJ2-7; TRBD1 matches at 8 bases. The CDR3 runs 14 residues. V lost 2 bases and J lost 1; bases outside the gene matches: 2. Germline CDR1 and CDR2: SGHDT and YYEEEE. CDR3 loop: CASSLQGVSYEQYF. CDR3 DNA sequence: TGTGCCAGCAGCTTACAGGGGGTGTCCTACGAGCAGTACTTC.

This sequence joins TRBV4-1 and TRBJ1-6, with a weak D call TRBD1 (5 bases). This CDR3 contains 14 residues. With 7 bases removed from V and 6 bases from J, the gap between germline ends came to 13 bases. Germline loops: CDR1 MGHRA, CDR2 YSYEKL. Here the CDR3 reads CASTGERGNSPLHF. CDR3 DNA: TGCGCCAGCACCGGAGAGAGGGGTAATTCACCCCTCCACTTT.

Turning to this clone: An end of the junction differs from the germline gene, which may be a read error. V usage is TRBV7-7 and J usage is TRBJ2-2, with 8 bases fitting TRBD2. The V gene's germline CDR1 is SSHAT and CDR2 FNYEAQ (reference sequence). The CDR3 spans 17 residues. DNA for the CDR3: TGTGCTAGCAGCTTAGGGTCGAGCGGGAGCAGCACCGGGGAGCTGTTTTTT. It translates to CASSLGSSGSSTGELFF.

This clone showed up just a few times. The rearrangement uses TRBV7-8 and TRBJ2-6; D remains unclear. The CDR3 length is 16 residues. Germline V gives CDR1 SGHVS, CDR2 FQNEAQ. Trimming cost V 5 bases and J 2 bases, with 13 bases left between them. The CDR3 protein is CASSAQLMTGANVLTF. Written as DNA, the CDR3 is TGTGCCAGCAGCGCCCAACTCATGACTGGGGCCAACGTCCTGACTTTC. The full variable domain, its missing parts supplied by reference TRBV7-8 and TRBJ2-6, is GAGVSQSPRYKVAKRGQDVALRCDPISGHVSLFWYQQALGQGPEFLTYFQNEAQLDKSGLPSDRFFAERPEGSVSTLKIQRTQQEDSAVYLCASSAQLMTGANVLTFGAGSRLTVL.

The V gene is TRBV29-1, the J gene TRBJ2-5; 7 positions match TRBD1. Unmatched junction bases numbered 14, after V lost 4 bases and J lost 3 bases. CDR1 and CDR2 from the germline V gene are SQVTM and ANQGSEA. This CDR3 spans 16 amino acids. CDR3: CSVVIGAAGGKETQYF. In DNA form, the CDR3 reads TGCAGCGTTGTCATCGGCGCGGCAGGGGGAAAAGAGACCCAGTACTTC. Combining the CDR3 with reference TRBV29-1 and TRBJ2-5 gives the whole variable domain SAVISQKPSRDICQRGTSLTIQCQVDSQVTMMFWYRQQPGQSLTLIATANQGSEATYESGFVIDKFPISRPNLTFSTLTVSNMSPEDSSIYLCSVVIGAAGGKETQYFGPGTRLLVL.

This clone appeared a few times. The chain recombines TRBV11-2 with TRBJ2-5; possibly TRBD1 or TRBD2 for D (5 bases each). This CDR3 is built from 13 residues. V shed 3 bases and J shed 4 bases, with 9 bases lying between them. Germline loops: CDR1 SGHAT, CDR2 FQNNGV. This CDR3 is CASSFGTTETQYF. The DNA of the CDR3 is TGTGCCAGCAGCTTTGGGACGACAGAGACCCAGTACTTC.

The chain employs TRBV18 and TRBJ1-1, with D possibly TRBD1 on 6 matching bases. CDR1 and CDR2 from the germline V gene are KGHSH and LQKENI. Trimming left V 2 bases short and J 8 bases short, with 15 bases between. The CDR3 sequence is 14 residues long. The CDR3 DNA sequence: TGTGCCAGCTCACCAATCCAACAGGGCGCCGAAGCTTTCTTT. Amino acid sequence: CASSPIQQGAEAFF.

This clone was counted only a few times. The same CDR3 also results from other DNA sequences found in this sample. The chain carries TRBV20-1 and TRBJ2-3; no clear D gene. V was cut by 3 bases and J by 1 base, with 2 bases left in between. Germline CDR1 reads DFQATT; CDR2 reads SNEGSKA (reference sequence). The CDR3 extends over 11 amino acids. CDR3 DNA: TGCAGTGCTAGCGGCACAGATACGCAGTATTTT. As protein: CSASGTDTQYF.

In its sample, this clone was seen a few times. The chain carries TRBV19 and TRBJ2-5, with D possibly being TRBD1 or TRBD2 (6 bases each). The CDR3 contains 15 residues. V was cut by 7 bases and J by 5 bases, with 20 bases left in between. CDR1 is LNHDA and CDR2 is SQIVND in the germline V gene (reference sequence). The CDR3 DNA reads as TGTGCCAGTACCAAGGGAGGTACAGGGAAGGAGACCCAGTACTTC. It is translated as CASTKGGTGKETQYF. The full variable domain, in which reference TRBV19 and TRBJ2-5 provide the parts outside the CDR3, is DGGITQSPKYLFRKEGQNVTLSCEQNLNHDAMYWYRQDPGQGLRLIYYSQIVNDFQKGDIAEGYSVSREKKESFPLTVTSAQKNPTAFYLCASTKGGTGKETQYFGPGTRLLVL.